The subject of this entry is one T cell receptor beta chain. Its antigen is as yet unknown. The primer mix had 60 Vbeta and 13 Jbeta primers. The table came from immunoSEQ multiplex PCR; TCRdb's copy has only in-frame clones and leaves some out. This table has around 180,000 clones, about 88% appearing once. This record comes from a study of cytomegalovirus exposure and HLA in healthy donors. Study at large: There were under 130 million unique TCR beta sequences, drawn from about 180 million T cells, in an earlier analysis.

Germline V lookup: CDR1 SGHDT, CDR2 YYEEEE. V was shortened by 1 base and J by 0 bases, with 21 bases between the two germline ends. CDR3 length: 19 amino acids. Overall study results and limits: On later analysis, the bulk of CMV-associated TCR beta chains appeared to be HLA-restricted. Follow-up analysis later connected one missense variant in DCLRE1C with trimming of TCR beta V- and J-genes.

The sample comprised PBMCs. The rearrangement joins TRBV5-6 to TRBJ2-3; D is perhaps TRBD2 (5 bases). This TCR came from a girl under three years old in good health and CMV-seronegative. Here the CDR3 DNA reads TGTGCCAGCAGCTTGAACCCTATCTCCTGGCGGGCTAGCACAGATACGCAGTATTTT. Protein: CASSLNPISWRASTDTQYF.